The rows below give T cell receptor beta chains drawn from one sample of a study of cytomegalovirus exposure and HLA in healthy donors. Only in-frame clones appear in the TCRdb table, and some are missing; sequencing was by immunoSEQ multiplex PCR. The repertoire includes 200,000 to 300,000 clones, approximately 80% of them detected once, and less than 9% sits in the top ten. The specimen sequenced was PBMCs. The source of these receptors is a woman aged 60-75 years in good health and CMV-seropositive. CDR3s include the opening cysteine and the closing phenylalanine or tryptophan. D genes are given only for firm matches. A clone size is listed for some rows: how often the clone was seen (once, few, many), or a class if it is expanded.

d_gene	abundance	v_gene	j_gene	CDR3nt	CDR3aa
TRBD1	-	TRBV2	TRBJ1-2	TGTGCCAGCAGTGAGGGTCGACAGGGTAGTGGCTACACCTTC	CASSEGRQGSGYTF
-	-	TRBV15	TRBJ2-1	TGTGCCACCAGCAGAGGAAGTTCACTAGTTGGGCAGTTCTTC	CATSRGSSLVGQFF
TRBD2	-	TRBV28	TRBJ2-7	TGTGCCAGCAGCTTTTCTCCCGGGACAGGAACCGGGACTAGCGCTTCCTACGAGCAGTACTTC	CASSFSPGTGTGTSASYEQYF
TRBD1	-	TRBV19	TRBJ2-7	TGTGCCAGTAGTATAGATTCGGGACAGTCCGAGCAGTACTTC	CASSIDSGQSEQYF
-	few	TRBV29-1	TRBJ2-1	TGCAGCGTACTAGGACAGGTGCGGAGGGATGAGCAGTTCTTC	CSVLGQVRRDEQFF
TRBD1	-	TRBV4-1	TRBJ1-5	TGCGCCAGCAGCCAAGGGACAGGCCCCGGCCCCCACTCCCTTAGCAATCAGCCCCAGCATTTT	CASSQGTGPGPHSLSNQPQHF
-	-	TRBV7-2	TRBJ1-6	TGTGCCAGCAGCTTAACTAGGGGCAGGGGAAATTCACCCCTCCACTTT	CASSLTRGRGNSPLHF
-	few	TRBV7-9	TRBJ2-7	TGTGCCAGCAGCTTGTGGAGGAGTACAGGGCGTGACGAGCAGTACTTC	CASSLWRSTGRDEQYF
TRBD1	-	TRBV10-3	TRBJ2-1	TGTGCCATCAGTGAAGGACAGGGAGGAAATGAGCAGTTCTTC	CAISEGQGGNEQFF
-	-	TRBV15	TRBJ1-2	TGTGCCACCAGCAGAGATCCGCCAGGCCGAAACTATGGCTACACCTTC	CATSRDPPGRNYGYTF
TRBD2	-	TRBV5-6	TRBJ2-3	TGTGCCAGCAGCTTGCTAGCGGGAGATACGCAGTATTTT	CASSLLAGDTQYF
TRBD1	-	TRBV18	TRBJ1-1	TGTGCCAGCTCACCTTACAGGGACAGGGTAAACACTGAAGCTTTCTTT	CASSPYRDRVNTEAFF
-	-	TRBV7-9	TRBJ1-5	TGTGCCAGCAGCTCACAGCAGAATCAGCCCCAGCATTTT	CASSSQQNQPQHF
TRBD1	-	TRBV6-5	TRBJ1-4	TGTGCCAGCAGAAAACAGGGGTGGGAAAAACTGTTTTTT	CASRKQGWEKLFF
TRBD1	-	TRBV6-5	TRBJ1-6	TGTGCCAGCAGGACAGGGGATGACTCACCCCTCCACTTT	CASRTGDDSPLHF
-	-	TRBV2	TRBJ1-1	TGTGCCAGCGGAGGGGCGGGGAACACTGAAGCTTTCTTT	CASGGAGNTEAFF
TRBD2	-	TRBV9	TRBJ2-3	TGTGCCAGCAGCGTAGCTGCTAGCGGGACCACAGATACGCAGTATTTT	CASSVAASGTTDTQYF
-	-	TRBV5-1	TRBJ2-2	TGCGCCAGCAGCTTGGCGCATTATAGCGTTAACACCGGGGAGCTGTTTTTT	CASSLAHYSVNTGELFF
TRBD1	-	TRBV28	TRBJ1-4	TGTGCCAGCAGGCCCCGGACAGGACTAAATGAAAAACTGTTTTTT	CASRPRTGLNEKLFF
TRBD2	once	TRBV27	TRBJ2-2	TGTGCCAGCTTCCCTAGCGGGGTCACCGGGGAGCTGTTTTTT	CASFPSGVTGELFF
TRBD1	-	TRBV29-1	TRBJ2-3	TGCAGCGGAGGGACAGGGCGCACAGATACGCAGTATTTT	CSGGTGRTDTQYF
TRBD1	-	TRBV6-5	TRBJ1-2	TGTGCCAGCAGTTACAGTAGGGGACAGGGGAATGGCTACACCTTC	CASSYSRGQGNGYTF
-	-	TRBV19	TRBJ1-2	TGTGCCAGTAGTATAGTTGGCGGTTACTATGGCTACACCTTC	CASSIVGGYYGYTF
-	-	TRBV4-1	TRBJ2-7	TGCGCCAGCAGCCAAGGAGACTTCGAGCAGTACTTC	CASSQGDFEQYF
TRBD1	-	TRBV6-1	TRBJ2-7	TGTGCCGCCAAATACAGGGGAACCTACGAGCAGTACTTC	CAAKYRGTYEQYF
TRBD2	-	TRBV13	TRBJ2-1	TGTGCCAGCAGCTTATGGCGGGAGAGTGGCAATGAGCAGTTCTTC	CASSLWRESGNEQFF
TRBD2	-	TRBV5-1	TRBJ2-2	TGCGCCAGCAGCTTGAGTAGCGGGAGTTGGGACACCGGGGAGCTGTTTTTT	CASSLSSGSWDTGELFF
TRBD1	-	TRBV7-9	TRBJ1-2	TGTGCCAGCAGCTTAGACAGGGGAGGTGGCTACACCTTC	CASSLDRGGGYTF
TRBD2	-	TRBV19	TRBJ2-1	TGTGCCAGTAGTATGCCCGGGACTAGCGGGCACAATGAGCAGTTCTTC	CASSMPGTSGHNEQFF
TRBD2	-	TRBV7-9	TRBJ2-3	TGTGCCAGCAGCTTGGGACTAGAGAGGTCAGATACGCAGTATTTT	CASSLGLERSDTQYF
-	-	TRBV11-2	TRBJ2-2	TGTGCCAGCAGCCCCGGGACTCCCGGGGAGCTGTTTTTT	CASSPGTPGELFF
-	-	TRBV10-3	TRBJ2-7	TGTGCCACCCACCCCGGGACACACTACGAGCAGTACTTC	CATHPGTHYEQYF
TRBD2	-	TRBV9	TRBJ2-1	TGTGCCAGCAGCGTTCTGGCTAGCGGGTACAATGAGCAGTTCTTC	CASSVLASGYNEQFF
TRBD1	-	TRBV14	TRBJ2-7	TGTGCCAGCAGCACTACATATTCAGGGGGTTACGAGCAGTACTTC	CASSTTYSGGYEQYF
-	-	TRBV9	TRBJ2-3	TGTGCCAGCAGCTCGAACGGGGGTATCACAGATACGCAGTATTTT	CASSSNGGITDTQYF
TRBD1	-	TRBV7-3	TRBJ1-1	TGTGCCAGCAGCTGGACAGGGGAATACACTGAAGCTTTCTTT	CASSWTGEYTEAFF
TRBD2	once	TRBV28	TRBJ2-7	TGTGCCAGCAGGTCGCAAAGAGGAGCGGGAGGGCCCTACGAGCAGTACTTC	CASRSQRGAGGPYEQYF
-	-	TRBV4-1	TRBJ1-1	TGCACCAGCAGCCAACATGAGGGATTGAGGAACACTGAGGCTTTCTTT	CTSSQHEGLRNTEAFF
TRBD1	-	TRBV28	TRBJ2-5	TGTGCCAGCAGTTTTGTGGGACAGGGGGGCGGGGAGACCCAGTACTTC	CASSFVGQGGGETQYF